These 23 T cell receptor beta chains share one sample of origin, sequenced in a study of cytomegalovirus exposure and HLA in healthy donors. The PCR used 60 Vbeta and 13 Jbeta primers. The method was immunoSEQ multiplex PCR; TCRdb's version includes in-frame clones alone and lacks a portion of them. The sample consists of around 150,000 clones, around 77% of them appearing once. Sequencing was performed on PBMCs. These receptors were taken from a man under 40 in good health.

Notes on this clone: A read error may account for a junction end that differs from germline. J is TRBJ2-1 and V is TRBV7-9, with 13 positions matching TRBD2. The CDR3 spans 17 residues. Germline CDR1 SEHNR, CDR2 FQNEAQ (reference sequence). Here the CDR3 reads CSSSSRTSGSSYNEQFF. CDR3 nucleotide sequence: TGTTCCAGCAGCTCCCGGACTAGCGGGAGCTCCTACAATGAGCAGTTCTTC. The whole variable domain, remainder taken from reference TRBV7-9 and TRBJ2-1, is DTGVSQNPRHKITKRGQNVTFRCDPISEHNRLYWYRQTLGQGPEFLTYFQNEAQLEKSRLLSDRFSAERPKGSFSTLEIQRTEQGDSAMYLCSSSSRTSGSSYNEQFFGPGTRLTVL.

The chain couples TRBV6-5 to TRBJ1-1, with 7 bases identical to TRBD1. V lost 7 bases, J lost 5 bases, and 7 bases stayed unmatched. The germline V gene has CDR1 MNHEY and CDR2 SVGAGI. This CDR3 contains 13 residues. DNA for the CDR3: TGTGCCAGCAACAAACAGGGGAGTACTGAAGCTTTCTTT. Encoded protein: CASNKQGSTEAFF.

V usage is TRBV19 and J usage is TRBJ1-5; TRBD1 agrees at 7 bases. In germline, CDR1 is LNHDA, CDR2 SQIVND (reference sequence). The CDR3 length is 15 residues. Trimming took 1 base from V and 4 from J; bases not matched to a gene: 4. The CDR3 loop is CASSIAGTANQPQHF. The CDR3 coding sequence is TGTGCCAGTAGTATAGCAGGGACAGCAAATCAGCCCCAGCATTTT.

The V call is TRBV28, the J call TRBJ2-6; TRBD2 is a possible D gene (6 bases). This CDR3 is 15 amino acids long. Germline CDR1 is MDHEN and CDR2 is SYDVKM. Trimming took off 2 bases at V and 1 base at J, with 6 bases between the two ends. The CDR3 sequence is CASSLSGSGANVLTF. As DNA, the CDR3 is TGTGCCAGCAGTTTAAGCGGGTCTGGGGCCAACGTCCTGACTTTC. The full variable domain, its missing parts supplied by reference TRBV28 and TRBJ2-6, is DVKVTQSSRYLVKRTGEKVFLECVQDMDHENMFWYRQDPGLGLRLIYFSYDVKMKEKGDIPEGYSVSREKKERFSLILESASTNQTSMYLCASSLSGSGANVLTFGAGSRLTVL.

V usage is TRBV10-1 and J usage is TRBJ2-3; maybe TRBD2 (6 bases). Germline V gene data show CDR1 as WNHNN and CDR2 as SYGVQD (reference sequence). This CDR3 spans 14 amino acids. Trimming stripped 6 bases from V and 3 bases from J, with 13 bases between. CDR3 region: CASRGAGNTDTQYF. The CDR3, as DNA: TGCGCCAGCAGGGGAGCGGGTAATACAGATACGCAGTATTTT.

This clone was seen a handful of times. The chain carries TRBV28 and TRBJ2-7; 8 nucleotides align to TRBD1. From germline, CDR1 is MDHEN and CDR2 SYDVKM. The CDR3 runs 14 residues. V lost 3 bases and J lost 2; bases outside the gene matches: 3. The CDR3 loop is CASSLTGEPYEQYF. As DNA, the CDR3 is TGTGCCAGCAGTTTGACAGGGGAACCCTACGAGCAGTACTTC.

This chain connects TRBV6-5 to TRBJ1-1; D uncertain. Deletions cut 6 bases from V and 1 base from J, with 3 bases between. CDR1 and CDR2 (germline): MNHEY, SVGAGI. The CDR3 spans 11 residues. The CDR3 nucleotides are TGTGCCAGCAGGGCGAACACTGAAGCTTTCTTT. Translating it yields CASRANTEAFF.

The chain links TRBV6-5 to TRBJ2-7, with D tentatively TRBD1 (6 bases). V dropped 4 bases and J dropped 1 base, with 17 bases sitting between them. Germline V gene lookup returns CDR1 MNHEY and CDR2 SVGAGI. The CDR3 loop spans 16 amino acids. The CDR3 DNA follows: TGTGCCAGCAGTTCCAGTAGCGCGAGGGGGTCCTACGAGCAGTACTTC. This encodes CASSSSSARGSYEQYF.

The chain combines TRBV19 with TRBJ2-7; 7 bases fit TRBD1. The V and J ends lost 5 bases and 7 bases, in that order; junction bases with no gene match: 11. The CDR3 spans 14 residues. Looked up from germline, CDR1 is LNHDA and CDR2 is SQIVND (reference sequence). CDR3 nucleotides: TGTGCCAGTAGTTCTGACAGGGCCCGTGGAGAGCAGTACTTC. This sequence encodes CASSSDRARGEQYF. Full variable domain (remainder filled in from reference TRBV19 and TRBJ2-7): DGGITQSPKYLFRKEGQNVTLSCEQNLNHDAMYWYRQDPGQGLRLIYYSQIVNDFQKGDIAEGYSVSREKKESFPLTVTSAQKNPTAFYLCASSSDRARGEQYFGPGTRLTVT.

The chain links TRBV7-8 to TRBJ2-1; 12 bases agree with TRBD2. Germline V gene data show CDR1 as SGHVS and CDR2 as FQNEAQ. The junction had 5 bases not matched to a gene; V was cut back by 2 bases and J by 0 bases. This CDR3 has 18 residues. CDR3 sequence: CASSLLAGGISSYNEQFF. CDR3 bases: TGTGCCAGCAGCTTACTAGCGGGAGGGATTAGCTCCTACAATGAGCAGTTCTTC.

The rearrangement uses TRBV7-2 and TRBJ1-1; maybe TRBD1 (5 bases). V lost 5 bases and J 1 base, leaving 8 bases between the germline ends. Germline V gene sequence: CDR1 SGHTA, CDR2 FQGNSA. The CDR3 contains 13 residues. CDR3 amino acids: CASSVTENTEAFF. The CDR3 bases are TGTGCCAGCAGCGTGACAGAGAACACTGAAGCTTTCTTT.

In this sample, this clone turned up once. The J gene is TRBJ1-1, the V gene TRBV10-3; a possible D gene is TRBD1 (5 bases). Germline CDR1 and CDR2: ENHRY and SYGVKD. CDR3 size: 13 residues. The V and J ends lost 7 bases and 0 bases respectively, with 9 bases between them. In DNA form, the CDR3 reads TGTGCCATCACAGACAGTTTGAACACTGAAGCTTTCTTT. This gives the protein CAITDSLNTEAFF.

This chain uses TRBV11-1 with TRBJ2-7, with 7 nucleotides matching TRBD1. CDR3 length: 15 amino acids. Germline CDR1 and CDR2: SGHAT and FQDESV (reference sequence). After removal of 5 bases from V and 3 bases from J, the junction contained 10 bases not matched to a gene. This CDR3 is CASSPRQGGGYEQYF. The CDR3 nucleotides read TGTGCCAGCAGCCCACGACAGGGCGGAGGCTACGAGCAGTACTTC.

The CDR3 sequence is CASSFAGGGDSYNEQFF. In DNA form, the CDR3 reads TGTGCCAGCAGCTTTGCGGGAGGGGGCGACTCCTACAATGAGCAGTTCTTC. The V call is TRBV7-6, the J call TRBJ2-1; 9 bases are a match to TRBD2. The length of the CDR3 is 17 residues. Germline CDR1 and CDR2: SGHVS and FNYEAQ. V gave up 3 bases and J gave up 0 bases; unmatched junction bases: 6.

This sequence joins TRBV25-1 and TRBJ1-3; no clear D. The CDR3 totals 13 residues. The V end was cut by 3 bases, the J end by 15 bases, with 18 bases between. Germline V lookup: CDR1 MGHDK, CDR2 SYGVNS. The CDR3 nucleotides are TGTGCCAGCAGTGATCTTCTTACCGGGAACAAATATTTT. It encodes CASSDLLTGNKYF.

This clone was found once. This sequence joins TRBV27 and TRBJ2-5; the D gene is possibly TRBD1 (6 bases). The CDR3 extends over 14 amino acids. Trimming left V 1 base short and J 2 bases short, with 8 bases between. CDR1 and CDR2 from the germline V gene are MNHEY and SMNVEV (reference sequence). Here the CDR3 DNA reads TGTGCCAGCAGTTTATTGGGGGCTCAAGAGACCCAGTACTTC. Protein product: CASSLLGAQETQYF.

This clone has only one observation. The V gene is TRBV7-6, the J gene TRBJ1-5; D perhaps matches TRBD1 (5 bases). The CDR3 has 18 residues. V was trimmed by 1 base and J by 0 bases, leaving 16 bases between them. CDR1 is SGHVS and CDR2 is FNYEAQ in the germline V gene. DNA for the CDR3: TGTGCCAGCAGCTTAGTGGCGACAGCTTTTGGTAGCAATCAGCCCCAGCATTTT. Amino acids: CASSLVATAFGSNQPQHF.

The chain couples TRBV2 to TRBJ2-7, with TRBD1 matching over 8 bases. The CDR3 length is 16 residues. CDR1 is SNHLY, CDR2 FYNNEI, per germline. The V segment lost 0 bases and the J segment 6 bases; nucleotides outside the gene matches: 10. CDR3 in DNA: TGTGCCAGCAGTGAAGCTTTCCGGACAGGGAAGAGCGAGCAGTACTTC. Its translation is CASSEAFRTGKSEQYF.

The J gene is TRBJ2-1, the V gene TRBV4-1; D call uncertain. The length of the CDR3 is 17 residues. Trimming left V 0 bases short and J 8 bases short, with 20 bases between. Germline-derived CDR1 and CDR2 are MGHRA and YSYEKL. The CDR3 reads CASSQDPLRQSSHEQFF. The CDR3 DNA reads as TGCGCCAGCAGCCAAGATCCTCTGCGGCAGTCGTCACATGAGCAGTTCTTC.

The rearrangement uses TRBV4-1 and TRBJ1-5, with D maybe TRBD1 (5 bases). This CDR3 region has 17 residues. CDR1 and CDR2 from the germline V gene are MGHRA and YSYEKL. Trimming took 3 bases from V and 6 from J, leaving 21 bases between them. The CDR3 protein is CASSHGVIGARGQPQHF. CDR3 DNA: TGCGCCAGCAGCCACGGTGTTATAGGGGCCCGCGGTCAGCCCCAGCATTTT.

This chain links TRBV27 with TRBJ2-3; tentative D call: TRBD1 (5 bases). Germline CDR1 is MNHEY and CDR2 is SMNVEV (reference sequence). The CDR3 totals 13 residues. The V gene lost 0 bases and the J gene lost 7 bases, with 8 bases spanning the gap. The CDR3 sequence: CASSLSGPYTQYF. DNA for the CDR3: TGTGCCAGCAGTTTATCGGGGCCGTATACGCAGTATTTT.

V is TRBV6-5 and J is TRBJ2-2; maybe TRBD2 (7 bases). This CDR3 has 15 residues. V lost 2 bases, J lost 4 bases, and 11 bases lay in between. Germline values: CDR1 MNHEY, CDR2 SVGAGI. Written as DNA, the CDR3 is TGTGCCAGCAGTTACGGGGGGGCCCCCACCGGGGAGCTGTTTTTT. This gives the protein CASSYGGAPTGELFF.

This clone was counted between two and nine times. The gene calls are TRBV27 and TRBJ1-5, with a weak D call TRBD1 (6 bases). There are 14 residues in the CDR3. Germline values: CDR1 MNHEY, CDR2 SMNVEV (reference sequence). Trimming pared 4 bases from V and 6 bases from J, leaving 13 bases between. The CDR3 sequence: CASSSRRGGQPQHF. The CDR3 coding sequence is TGTGCCAGCAGTTCCCGCAGGGGCGGTCAGCCCCAGCATTTT.